This record covers a single T cell receptor beta chain. Its target is unknown. This CDR3 region has 14 residues. CDR1 is SGHAT, CDR2 FQNNGV, per germline. Trimming took 6 bases from V and 0 from J; bases not matched to a gene: 3. Using immunoSEQ multiplex PCR, the repertoire was profiled, and TCRdb retains in-frame clones only, with some absent. The sample has 25,000 or so clones, 90% seen once. This entry comes from a study of graft-versus-host responses after intestinal transplantation. Findings of the study overall: Marrow from the recipient contained GvH clones, some of which had appeared first in ileum or blood.

The source of this sequence is a human patient who received an intestinal transplant, so some T cells may come from the graft donor. This material consisted of PBMCs, taken around 38 days after intestinal transplant. The chain has TRBV11-2 and TRBJ2-3; 7 bases align to TRBD1. The CDR3 coding sequence is TGTGCCAGCAGAAGGGGGCTCAGCACAGATACGCAGTATTTT. Protein sequence: CASRRGLSTDTQYF.